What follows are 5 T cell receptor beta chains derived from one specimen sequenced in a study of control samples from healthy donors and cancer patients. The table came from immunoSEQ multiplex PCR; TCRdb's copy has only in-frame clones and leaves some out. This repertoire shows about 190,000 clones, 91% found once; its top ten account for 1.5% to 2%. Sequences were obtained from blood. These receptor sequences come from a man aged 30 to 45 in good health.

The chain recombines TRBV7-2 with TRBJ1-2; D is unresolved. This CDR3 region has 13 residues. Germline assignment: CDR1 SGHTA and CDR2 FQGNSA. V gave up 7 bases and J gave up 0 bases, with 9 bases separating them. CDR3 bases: TGTGCCAGCACCAGCCGATCTAACTATGGCTACACCTTC. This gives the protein CASTSRSNYGYTF.

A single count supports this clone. DNA for the CDR3: TGTGCCAGCAGCCCCTGGGGGGAGGATACGCAGTATTTT. Its protein product is CASSPWGEDTQYF. The V call is TRBV3-1 (or the pseudogene TRBV3-2), the J call TRBJ2-3; perhaps TRBD2 as D (6 bases). Germline loops: CDR1 LGHDT, CDR2 YNNKEL (reference sequence). The length of the CDR3 is 13 residues. V lost 4 bases and J lost 6, with 11 bases in between.

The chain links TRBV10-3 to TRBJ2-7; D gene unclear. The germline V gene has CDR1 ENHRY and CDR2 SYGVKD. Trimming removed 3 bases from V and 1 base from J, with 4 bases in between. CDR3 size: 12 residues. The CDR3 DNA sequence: TGTGCCATCAGTGAAGAGTCCTACGAGCAGTACTTC. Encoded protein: CAISEESYEQYF.

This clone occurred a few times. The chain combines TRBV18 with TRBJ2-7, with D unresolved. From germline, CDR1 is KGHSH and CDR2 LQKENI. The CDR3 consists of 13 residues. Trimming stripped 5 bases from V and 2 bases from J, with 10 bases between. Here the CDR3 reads CASSGKGAYEQYF. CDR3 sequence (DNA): TGTGCCAGCTCAGGCAAGGGCGCCTACGAGCAGTACTTC.

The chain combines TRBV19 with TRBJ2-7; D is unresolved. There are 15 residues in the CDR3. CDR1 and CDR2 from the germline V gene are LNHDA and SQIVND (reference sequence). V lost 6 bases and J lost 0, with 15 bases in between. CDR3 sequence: CASSPNAAVSYEQYF. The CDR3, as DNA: TGTGCCAGTAGCCCCAACGCGGCCGTCTCCTACGAGCAGTACTTC.